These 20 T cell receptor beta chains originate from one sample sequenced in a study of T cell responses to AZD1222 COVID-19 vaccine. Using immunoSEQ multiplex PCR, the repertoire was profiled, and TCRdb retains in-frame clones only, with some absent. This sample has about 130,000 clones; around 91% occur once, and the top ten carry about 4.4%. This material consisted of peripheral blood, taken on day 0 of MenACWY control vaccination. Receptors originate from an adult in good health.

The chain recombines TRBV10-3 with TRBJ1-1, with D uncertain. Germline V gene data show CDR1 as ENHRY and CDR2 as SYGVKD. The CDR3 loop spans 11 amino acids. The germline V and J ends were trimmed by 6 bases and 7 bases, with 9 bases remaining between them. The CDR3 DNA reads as TGTGCCATCAGAAAGGACTTTGAAGCTTTCTTT. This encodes CAIRKDFEAFF.

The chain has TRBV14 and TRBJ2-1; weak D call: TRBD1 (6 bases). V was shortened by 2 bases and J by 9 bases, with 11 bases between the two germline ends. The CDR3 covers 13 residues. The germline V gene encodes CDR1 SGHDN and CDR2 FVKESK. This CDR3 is CASSQQQGREQFF. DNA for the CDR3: TGTGCCAGCAGCCAACAACAGGGCCGTGAGCAGTTCTTC.

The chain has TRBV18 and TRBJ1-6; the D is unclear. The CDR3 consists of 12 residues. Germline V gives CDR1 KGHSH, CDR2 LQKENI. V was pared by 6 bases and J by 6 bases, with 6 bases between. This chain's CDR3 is CASSTSNSPLHF. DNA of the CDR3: TGTGCCAGCTCGACATCTAATTCACCCCTCCACTTT.

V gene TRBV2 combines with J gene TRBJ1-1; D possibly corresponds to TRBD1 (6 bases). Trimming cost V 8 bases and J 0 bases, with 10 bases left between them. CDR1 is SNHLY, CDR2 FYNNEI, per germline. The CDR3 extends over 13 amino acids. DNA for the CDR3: TGTGCCAGCCAGGACAGCATGAACACTGAAGCTTTCTTT. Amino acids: CASQDSMNTEAFF.

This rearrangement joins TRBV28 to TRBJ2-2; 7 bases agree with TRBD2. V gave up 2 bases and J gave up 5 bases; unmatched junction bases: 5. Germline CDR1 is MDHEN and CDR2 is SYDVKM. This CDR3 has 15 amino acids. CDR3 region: CASSLLAAPTGELFF. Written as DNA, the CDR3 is TGTGCCAGCAGTTTACTAGCGGCCCCGACCGGGGAGCTGTTTTTT.

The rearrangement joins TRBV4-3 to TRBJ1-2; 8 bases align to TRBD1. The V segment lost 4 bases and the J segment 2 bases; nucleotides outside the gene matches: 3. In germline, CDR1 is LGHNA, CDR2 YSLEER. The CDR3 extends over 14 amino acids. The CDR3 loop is CASSPDRGNYGYTF. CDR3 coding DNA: TGCGCCAGCAGCCCAGACAGGGGCAACTATGGCTACACCTTC.

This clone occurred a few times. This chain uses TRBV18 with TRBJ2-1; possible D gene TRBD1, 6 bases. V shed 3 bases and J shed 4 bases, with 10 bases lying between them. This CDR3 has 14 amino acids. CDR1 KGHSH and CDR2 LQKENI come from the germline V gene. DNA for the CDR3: TGTGCCAGCTCACCCGCAGACAGGTACAATGAGCAGTTCTTC. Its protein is CASSPADRYNEQFF.

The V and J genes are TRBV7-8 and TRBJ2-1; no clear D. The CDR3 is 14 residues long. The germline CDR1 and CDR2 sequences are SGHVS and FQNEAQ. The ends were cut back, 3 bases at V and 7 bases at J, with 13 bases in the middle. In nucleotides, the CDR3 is TGTGCCAGCAGCTTGCACATGCGGTGGAATGAGCAGTTCTTC. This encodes CASSLHMRWNEQFF.

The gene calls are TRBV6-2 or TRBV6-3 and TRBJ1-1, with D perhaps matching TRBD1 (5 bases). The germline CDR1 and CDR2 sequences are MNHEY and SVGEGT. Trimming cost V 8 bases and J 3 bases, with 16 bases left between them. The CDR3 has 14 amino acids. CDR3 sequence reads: CASGRSGGDTEAFF. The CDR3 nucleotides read TGTGCCAGCGGCCGGAGCGGGGGGGACACTGAAGCTTTCTTT.

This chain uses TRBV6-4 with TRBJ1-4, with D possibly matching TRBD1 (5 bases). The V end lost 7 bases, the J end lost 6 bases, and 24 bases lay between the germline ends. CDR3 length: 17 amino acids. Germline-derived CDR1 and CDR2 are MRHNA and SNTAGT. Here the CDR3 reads CASTPGSLPGADEKLFF. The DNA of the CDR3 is TGTGCCAGCACTCCAGGGAGTTTGCCAGGTGCGGATGAAAAACTGTTTTTT.

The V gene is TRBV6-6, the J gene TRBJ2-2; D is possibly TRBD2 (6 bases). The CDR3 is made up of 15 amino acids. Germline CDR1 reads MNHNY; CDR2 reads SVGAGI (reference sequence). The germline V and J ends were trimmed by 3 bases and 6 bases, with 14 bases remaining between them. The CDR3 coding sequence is TGTGCCAGCAGTTATTCCGGAGGGATCGCCGGGGAGCTGTTTTTT. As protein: CASSYSGGIAGELFF.

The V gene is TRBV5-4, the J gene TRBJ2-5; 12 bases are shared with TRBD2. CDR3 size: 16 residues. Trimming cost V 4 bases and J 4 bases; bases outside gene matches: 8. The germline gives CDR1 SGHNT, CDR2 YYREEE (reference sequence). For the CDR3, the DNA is TGTGCCAGCAGCCCCCGACTAGCGGGGGAAGGAGAGACCCAGTACTTC. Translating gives CASSPRLAGEGETQYF.

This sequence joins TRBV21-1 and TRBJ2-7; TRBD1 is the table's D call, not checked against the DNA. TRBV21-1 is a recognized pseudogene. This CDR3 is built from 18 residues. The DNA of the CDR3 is TGTGCCAGCAGCAAAGCGCTTGCTGGGACAGGGGTTTCGGACGAGCAGTACGTC. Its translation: CASSKALAGTGVSDEQYV.

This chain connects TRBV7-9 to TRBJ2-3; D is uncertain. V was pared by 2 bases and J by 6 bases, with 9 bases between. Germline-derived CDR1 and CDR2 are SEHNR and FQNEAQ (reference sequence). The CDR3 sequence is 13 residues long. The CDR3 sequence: CASSLSTSDTQYF. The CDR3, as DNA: TGTGCCAGCAGCTTAAGTACATCCGATACGCAGTATTTT.

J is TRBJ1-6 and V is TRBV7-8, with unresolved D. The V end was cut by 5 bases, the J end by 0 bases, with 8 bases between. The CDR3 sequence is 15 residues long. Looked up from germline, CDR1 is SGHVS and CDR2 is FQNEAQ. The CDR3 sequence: CASSLKGSYNSPLHF. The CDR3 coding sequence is TGTGCCAGCAGCCTCAAGGGCTCCTATAATTCACCCCTCCACTTT.

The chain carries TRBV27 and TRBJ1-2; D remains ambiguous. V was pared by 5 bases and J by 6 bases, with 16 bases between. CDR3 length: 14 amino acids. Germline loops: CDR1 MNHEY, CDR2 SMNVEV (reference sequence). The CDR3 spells CASSHRSGANGYTF. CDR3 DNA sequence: TGTGCCAGCAGTCATCGATCGGGCGCGAATGGCTACACCTTC.

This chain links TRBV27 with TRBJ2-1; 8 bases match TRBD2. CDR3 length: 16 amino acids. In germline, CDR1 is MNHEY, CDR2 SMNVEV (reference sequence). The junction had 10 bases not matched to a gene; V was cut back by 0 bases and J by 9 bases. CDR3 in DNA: TGTGCCAGCAGTTTATCCCGGAGTAGCGGGATCTTTGAGCAGTTCTTC. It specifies CASSLSRSSGIFEQFF.

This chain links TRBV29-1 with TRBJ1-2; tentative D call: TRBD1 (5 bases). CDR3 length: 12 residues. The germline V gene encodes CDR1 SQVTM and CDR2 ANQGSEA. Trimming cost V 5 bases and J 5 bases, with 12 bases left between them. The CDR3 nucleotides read TGCAGCGTTCCGGGGGTGGGGTATGGCTACACCTTC. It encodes CSVPGVGYGYTF. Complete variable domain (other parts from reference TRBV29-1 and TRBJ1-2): SAVISQKPSRDICQRGTSLTIQCQVDSQVTMMFWYRQQPGQSLTLIATANQGSEATYESGFVIDKFPISRPNLTFSTLTVSNMSPEDSSIYLCSVPGVGYGYTFGSGTRLTVV.

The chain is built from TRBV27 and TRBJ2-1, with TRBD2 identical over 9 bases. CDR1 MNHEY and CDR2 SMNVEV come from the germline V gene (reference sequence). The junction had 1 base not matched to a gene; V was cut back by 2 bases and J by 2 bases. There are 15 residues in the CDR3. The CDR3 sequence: CASSLAGGPYNEQFF. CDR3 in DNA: TGTGCCAGCAGTTTAGCGGGAGGGCCCTACAATGAGCAGTTCTTC.

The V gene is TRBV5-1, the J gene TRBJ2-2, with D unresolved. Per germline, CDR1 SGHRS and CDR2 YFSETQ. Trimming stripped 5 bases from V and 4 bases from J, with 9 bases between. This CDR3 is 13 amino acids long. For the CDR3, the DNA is TGCGCCAGCAGGGAACCAGCCACCGGGGAGCTGTTTTTT. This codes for CASREPATGELFF.